A selection of T cell receptor beta chains follows, all from one sample in a study of hypomethylating agent response in myelodysplastic syndrome. Clones were read by immunoSEQ multiplex PCR, and TCRdb kept only the in-frame ones, dropping some. The table records 5,000 or so clones, roughly four fifths of them present only once. This specimen consisted of bone marrow, obtained before or after starting hypomethylating agent treatment for myelodysplastic syndrome (not recorded which). These receptor sequences come from a human donor with myelodysplastic syndrome. Both conserved end residues are part of each CDR3. Each record gives: V gene, J gene, CDR3 protein.

TRBV5-6	TRBJ1-2	CASSLPRASYGYTF
TRBV7-9	TRBJ2-7	CASSSRLDPYEQYF
TRBV5-1	TRBJ1-2	CASSFGPLYHF
TRBV9	TRBJ2-3	CASSVLVGVSTDTQYF
TRBV6-6	TRBJ2-4	CASRPGQGNIQYF
TRBV2	TRBJ1-1	CASSYLGGTEAFF
TRBV27	TRBJ2-5	CASSFTGHQETQYF
TRBV5-4	TRBJ1-6	CASSFRTPDNSPLHF
TRBV5-8	TRBJ2-7	CASSLGQGTHEQYF
TRBV19	TRBJ1-1	CASSTFWGGNF